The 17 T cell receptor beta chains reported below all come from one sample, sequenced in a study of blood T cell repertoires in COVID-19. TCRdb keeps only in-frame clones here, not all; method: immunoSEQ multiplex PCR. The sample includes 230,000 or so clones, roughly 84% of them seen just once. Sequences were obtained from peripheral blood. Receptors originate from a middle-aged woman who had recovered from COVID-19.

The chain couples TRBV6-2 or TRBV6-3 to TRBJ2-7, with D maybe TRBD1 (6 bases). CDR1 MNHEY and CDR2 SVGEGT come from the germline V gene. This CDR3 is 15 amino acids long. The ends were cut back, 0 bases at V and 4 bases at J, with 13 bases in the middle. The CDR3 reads CASSYSMGADYEQYF. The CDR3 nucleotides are TGTGCCAGCAGTTACTCTATGGGGGCGGATTACGAGCAGTACTTC.

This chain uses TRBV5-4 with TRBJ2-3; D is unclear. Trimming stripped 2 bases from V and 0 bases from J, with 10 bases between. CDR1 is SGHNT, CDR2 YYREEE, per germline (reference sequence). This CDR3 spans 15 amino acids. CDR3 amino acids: CASSFSSSSTDTQYF. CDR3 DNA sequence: TGTGCCAGCAGCTTTTCGAGCTCTAGCACAGATACGCAGTATTTT.

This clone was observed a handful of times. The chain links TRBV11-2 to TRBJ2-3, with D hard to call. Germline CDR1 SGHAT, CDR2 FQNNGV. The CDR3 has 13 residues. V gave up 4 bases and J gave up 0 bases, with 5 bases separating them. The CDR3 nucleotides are TGTGCCAGCAGCTCAACTAGCACAGATACGCAGTATTTT. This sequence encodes CASSSTSTDTQYF.

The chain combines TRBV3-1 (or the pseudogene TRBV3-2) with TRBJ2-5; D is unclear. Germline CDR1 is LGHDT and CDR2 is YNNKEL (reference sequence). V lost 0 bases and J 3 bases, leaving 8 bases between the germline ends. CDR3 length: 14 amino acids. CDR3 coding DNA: TGTGCCAGCAGCCAAGATCAGGTAAAAGAGACCCAGTACTTC. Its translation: CASSQDQVKETQYF.

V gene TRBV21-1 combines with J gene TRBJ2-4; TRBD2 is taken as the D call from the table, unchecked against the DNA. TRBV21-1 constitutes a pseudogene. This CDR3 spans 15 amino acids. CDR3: CASRPPGTRGPNRYF. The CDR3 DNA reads TGTGCCAGCAGACCCCCCGGGACTAGGGGCCCCAATAGGTACTTC.

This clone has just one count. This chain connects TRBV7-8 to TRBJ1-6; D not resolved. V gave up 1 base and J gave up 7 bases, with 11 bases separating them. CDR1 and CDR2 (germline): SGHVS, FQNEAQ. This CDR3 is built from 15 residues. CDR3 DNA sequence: TGTGCCAGCAGCTTAGGCGCGGGGTCCAATTCACCCCTCCACTTT. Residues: CASSLGAGSNSPLHF.

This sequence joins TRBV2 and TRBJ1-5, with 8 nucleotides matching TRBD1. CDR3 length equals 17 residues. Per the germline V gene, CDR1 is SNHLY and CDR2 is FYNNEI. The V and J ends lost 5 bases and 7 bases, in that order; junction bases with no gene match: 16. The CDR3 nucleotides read TGTGCCAGCAGTTCTCAATATATCGACAGGGGAGAACAGCCCCAGCATTTT. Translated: CASSSQYIDRGEQPQHF.

CDR3 coding DNA: TGTGCCATACAGACAGGGGCCGAGTACAATGAGCAGTTCTTC. It yields the protein CAIQTGAEYNEQFF. The chain recombines TRBV10-3 with TRBJ2-1; 8 bases match TRBD1. The CDR3 has 14 amino acids. The germline V gene encodes CDR1 ENHRY and CDR2 SYGVKD. After removal of 9 bases from V and 4 bases from J, the junction contained 8 bases not matched to a gene.

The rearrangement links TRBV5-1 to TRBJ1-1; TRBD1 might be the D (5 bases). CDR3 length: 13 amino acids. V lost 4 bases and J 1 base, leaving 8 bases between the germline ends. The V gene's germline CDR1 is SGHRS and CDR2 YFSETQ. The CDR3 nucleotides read TGCGCCAGCAGCCGGACACAGAACACTGAAGCTTTCTTT. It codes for CASSRTQNTEAFF.

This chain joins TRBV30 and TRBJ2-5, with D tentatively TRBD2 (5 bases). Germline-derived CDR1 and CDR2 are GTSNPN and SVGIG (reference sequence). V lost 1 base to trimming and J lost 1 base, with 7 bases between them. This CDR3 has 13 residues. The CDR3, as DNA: TGTGCCTGGAGTGCCGGACTCCAAGAGACCCAGTACTTC. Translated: CAWSAGLQETQYF.

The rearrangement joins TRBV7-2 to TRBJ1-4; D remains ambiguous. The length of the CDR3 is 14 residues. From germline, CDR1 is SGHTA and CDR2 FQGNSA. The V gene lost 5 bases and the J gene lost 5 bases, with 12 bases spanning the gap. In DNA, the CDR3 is TGTGCCAGCAGCCCACGGGGAGCCAATGAAAAACTGTTTTTT. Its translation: CASSPRGANEKLFF.

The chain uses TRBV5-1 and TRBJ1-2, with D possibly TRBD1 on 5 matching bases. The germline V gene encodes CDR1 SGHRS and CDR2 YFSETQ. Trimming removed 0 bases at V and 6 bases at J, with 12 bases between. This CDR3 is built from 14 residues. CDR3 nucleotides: TGCGCCAGCAGCTTGGATACAGGCGCTGATGGCTACACCTTC. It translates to CASSLDTGADGYTF.

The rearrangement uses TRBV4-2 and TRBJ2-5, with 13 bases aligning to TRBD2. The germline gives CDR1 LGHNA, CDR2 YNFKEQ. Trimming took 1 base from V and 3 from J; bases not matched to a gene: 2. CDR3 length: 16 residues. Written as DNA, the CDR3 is TGTGCCAGCAGCCAAGTGGGGACTAGCGGGGAAGAGACCCAGTACTTC. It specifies CASSQVGTSGEETQYF.

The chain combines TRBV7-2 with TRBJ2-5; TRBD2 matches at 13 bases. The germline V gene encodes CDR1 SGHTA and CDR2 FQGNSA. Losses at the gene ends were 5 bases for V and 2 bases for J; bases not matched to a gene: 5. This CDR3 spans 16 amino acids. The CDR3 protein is CASSPLAGGPQETQYF. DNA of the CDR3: TGTGCCAGCAGCCCACTAGCGGGGGGGCCGCAAGAGACCCAGTACTTC. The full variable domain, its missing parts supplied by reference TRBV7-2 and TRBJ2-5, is GAGVSQSPSNKVTEKGKDVELRCDPISGHTALYWYRQSLGQGLEFLIYFQGNSAPDKSGLPSDRFSAERTGGSVSTLTIQRTQQEDSAVYLCASSPLAGGPQETQYFGPGTRLLVL.

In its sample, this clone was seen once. CDR3 nucleotide sequence: TGTGCCAGCAGTGTGCTAGCGGGGGGTACCGGGGAGCTGTTTTTT. Translating gives CASSVLAGGTGELFF. This chain links TRBV2 with TRBJ2-2; TRBD2 aligns across 11 bases. Germline CDR1 SNHLY, CDR2 FYNNEI. The CDR3 has 15 residues. The J segment lost 5 bases and the V segment lost 4 bases, leaving 3 bases of the junction unmatched. Together with reference TRBV2 and TRBJ2-2, the CDR3 gives the full variable domain: EPEVTQTPSHQVTQMGQEVILRCVPISNHLYFYWYRQILGQKVEFLVSFYNNEISEKSEIFDDQFSVERPDGSNFTLKIRSTKLEDSAMYFCASSVLAGGTGELFFGEGSRLTVL.

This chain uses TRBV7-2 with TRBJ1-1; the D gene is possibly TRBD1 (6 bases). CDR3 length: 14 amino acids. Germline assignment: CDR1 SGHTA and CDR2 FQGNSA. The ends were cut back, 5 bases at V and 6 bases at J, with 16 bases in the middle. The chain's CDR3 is CASSTTGGFSEAFF. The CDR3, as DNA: TGTGCCAGCAGCACGACAGGAGGTTTTTCTGAAGCTTTCTTT.

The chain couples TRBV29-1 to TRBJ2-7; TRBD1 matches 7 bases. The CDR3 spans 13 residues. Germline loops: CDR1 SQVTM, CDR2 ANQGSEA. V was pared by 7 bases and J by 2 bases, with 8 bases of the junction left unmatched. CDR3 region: CSAGTAETYEQYF. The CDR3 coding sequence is TGCAGCGCGGGGACAGCCGAAACCTACGAGCAGTACTTC.